Listed here are 26 T cell receptor beta chains from one sample, sequenced in a study of OX40 agonist ivuxolimab in advanced cancers. TCRdb keeps only in-frame clones here, not all; method: immunoSEQ multiplex PCR. The data show about 54,000 clones, roughly 90% seen once. Sample: CD4+ or CD8+ T cells sorted from blood, taken in a trial of the OX40 agonist ivuxolimab. These TCRs come from an adult with an advanced solid tumor such as melanoma, head and neck, liver or kidney cancer.

The genes are TRBV9 and TRBJ2-2; TRBD1 agrees at 8 bases. Germline V gives CDR1 SGDLS, CDR2 YYNGEE. The CDR3 totals 16 residues. Trimming at V came to 0 bases and at J to 5 bases, leaving 6 bases not matched to a gene. The CDR3 is CASSVVQGGGTGELFF. For the CDR3, the DNA is TGTGCCAGCAGCGTAGTACAGGGGGGTGGGACCGGGGAGCTGTTTTTT. Drawing the rest from reference TRBV9 and TRBJ2-2, the complete variable domain is DSGVTQTPKHLITATGQRVTLRCSPRSGDLSVYWYQQSLDQGLQFLIQYYNGEERAKGNILERFSAQQFPDLHSELNLSSLELGDSALYFCASSVVQGGGTGELFFGEGSRLTVL.

The gene calls are TRBV10-1 and TRBJ2-7, with D possibly TRBD1 on 6 matching bases. The CDR3 totals 14 residues. In germline, CDR1 is WNHNN, CDR2 SYGVQD (reference sequence). Trimming removed 4 bases from V and 8 bases from J, with 18 bases in between. The CDR3, as DNA: TGCGCCAGCAGTGCTGGGACACCACTCTCGAAGCAGTACTTC. It specifies CASSAGTPLSKQYF.

This chain joins TRBV7-9 and TRBJ2-1; no clear D. V was trimmed by 11 bases and J by 5 bases, leaving 19 bases between them. From germline, CDR1 is SEHNR and CDR2 FQNEAQ (reference sequence). The CDR3 contains 14 residues. The CDR3 is CASLPGMKNNEQFF. The CDR3 DNA follows: TGTGCCTCGCTTCCCGGAATGAAAAACAATGAGCAGTTCTTC.

This chain uses TRBV5-8 with TRBJ1-5, with D maybe TRBD1 (6 bases). The V gene's germline CDR1 is SGHTS and CDR2 YDEGEE. The CDR3 extends over 16 amino acids. The ends were cut back, 0 bases at V and 7 bases at J, with 17 bases in the middle. CDR3 residues: CASSLGGGTERQPQHF. The CDR3 DNA reads as TGTGCCAGCAGCTTGGGAGGGGGAACGGAGCGCCAGCCCCAGCATTTT.

This chain links TRBV5-5 with TRBJ1-2; no clear D gene. The germline V and J ends were trimmed by 0 bases and 7 bases, with 16 bases remaining between them. From germline, CDR1 is SGHKS and CDR2 YYEKEE (reference sequence). The CDR3 is 15 residues long. CDR3 nucleotides: TGTGCCAGCAGCTTGGAAGGGTTAGGGTTGAGTGGCTACACCTTC. The encoded protein is CASSLEGLGLSGYTF.

This clone was recorded only once. This chain links TRBV11-2 with TRBJ1-3, with a possible D match to TRBD1 (6 bases). This CDR3 comprises 14 residues. V dropped 5 bases and J dropped 4 bases, with 12 bases sitting between them. CDR1 SGHAT and CDR2 FQNNGV come from the germline V gene. This CDR3 reads CASSGGRRGNTIYF. For the CDR3, the DNA is TGTGCCAGCAGCGGGGGGCGTCGGGGAAACACCATATATTTT.

This chain connects TRBV7-9 to TRBJ2-1; TRBD1 might be the D (5 bases). Germline V gene data show CDR1 as SEHNR and CDR2 as FQNEAQ (reference sequence). This CDR3 contains 15 residues. Trimming took 5 bases from V and 5 from J, leaving 16 bases between them. The CDR3 reads CASSQLQDGDNEQFF. Here the CDR3 DNA reads TGTGCCAGCAGCCAACTACAGGACGGAGACAATGAGCAGTTCTTC.

This clone was seen once. The chain employs TRBV18 and TRBJ1-2; TRBD1 matches 9 bases. Germline loops: CDR1 KGHSH, CDR2 LQKENI. The CDR3 consists of 15 residues. Trimming at V came to 6 bases and at J to 3 bases, leaving 8 bases not matched to a gene. The CDR3 DNA follows: TGTGCCAGCTCCCCAGGGACAGGGACGGACTATGGCTACACCTTC. Its protein product is CASSPGTGTDYGYTF.

This chain joins TRBV18 and TRBJ1-1, with D possibly TRBD1 on 5 matching bases. V lost 4 bases and J 1 base, leaving 7 bases between the germline ends. CDR3 length: 13 residues. Looked up from germline, CDR1 is KGHSH and CDR2 is LQKENI. CDR3 region: CASSRDQNTEAFF. CDR3 bases: TGTGCCAGCTCACGGGACCAGAACACTGAAGCTTTCTTT. Variable domain in full (rest from reference TRBV18 and TRBJ1-1): NAGVMQNPRHLVRRRGQEARLRCSPMKGHSHVYWYRQLPEEGLKFMVYLQKENIIDESGMPKERFSAEFPKEGPSILRIQQVVRGDSAAYFCASSRDQNTEAFFGQGTRLTVV.

The chain is built from TRBV5-1 and TRBJ2-7; 14 nucleotides align to TRBD2. The CDR3 totals 16 residues. Germline CDR1 is SGHRS and CDR2 is YFSETQ. With 4 bases clipped from V and 4 bases from J, the junction kept 7 bases outside the gene matches. CDR3 sequence reads: CASSPTWTSGRYEQYF. For the CDR3, the DNA is TGCGCCAGCAGCCCGACGTGGACTAGCGGGAGGTACGAGCAGTACTTC.

The V gene is TRBV5-1, the J gene TRBJ2-2, with 7 positions matching TRBD1. Germline CDR1 reads SGHRS; CDR2 reads YFSETQ. The CDR3 consists of 17 residues. V dropped 2 bases and J dropped 1; count of bases not matched to a gene: 8. The CDR3 sequence: CASSFARGGENTGELFF. The CDR3 DNA reads as TGCGCCAGCAGCTTCGCGCGAGGGGGCGAGAACACCGGGGAGCTGTTTTTT.

The genes are TRBV6-1 and TRBJ1-1; D uncertain. V lost 5 bases and J lost 1, with 8 bases in between. Germline V CDR1 and CDR2: MNHNS, SASEGT. This CDR3 comprises 13 residues. CDR3 sequence: CASSLTENTEAFF. As DNA, the CDR3 is TGTGCCAGCAGTTTGACGGAGAACACTGAAGCTTTCTTT.

V is TRBV2 and J is TRBJ1-1; D is unresolved. The CDR3 loop spans 11 amino acids. V was trimmed by 2 bases and J by 6 bases, leaving 4 bases between them. CDR1 and CDR2 (germline): SNHLY, FYNNEI. CDR3 amino acids: CASSETAEAFF. CDR3 coding DNA: TGTGCCAGCAGTGAAACAGCTGAAGCTTTCTTT.

Here the CDR3 reads CASTTSAGYRNTIYF. The CDR3 coding sequence is TGTGCCAGCACTACCTCGGCAGGGTATCGAAACACCATATATTTT. This chain links TRBV28 with TRBJ1-3; D perhaps matches TRBD1 (5 bases). The V end was cut by 7 bases, the J end by 5 bases, with 18 bases between. Germline lookup yields CDR1 MDHEN and CDR2 SYDVKM. The CDR3 consists of 15 residues.

J is TRBJ2-5 and V is TRBV5-1; 12 nucleotides align to TRBD2. Germline CDR1 SGHRS, CDR2 YFSETQ. J was trimmed by 5 bases and V by 2 bases; bases with no gene match: 4. The CDR3 is made up of 15 amino acids. As DNA, the CDR3 is TGCGCCAGCAGCTTCCTGACTAGCGGGGGTGAGACCCAGTACTTC. It translates to CASSFLTSGGETQYF. The entire variable domain, with the rest obtained from reference TRBV5-1 and TRBJ2-5, is as follows: KAGVTQTPRYLIKTRGQQVTLSCSPISGHRSVSWYQQTPGQGLQFLFEYFSETQRNKGNFPGRFSGRQFSNSRSEMNVSTLELGDSALYLCASSFLTSGGETQYFGPGTRLLVL.

This sequence joins TRBV14 and TRBJ1-1; 7 bases are a match to TRBD1. Germline V CDR1 and CDR2: SGHDN, FVKESK. V trimming: 6 bases; J trimming: 3 bases; junction bases outside the gene matches: 4. The CDR3 totals 13 residues. This chain's CDR3 is CASRLQGDTEAFF. The CDR3 DNA reads TGTGCCAGCAGACTCCAGGGGGACACTGAAGCTTTCTTT.

The CDR3 sequence: CSLGGGFYGYTF. CDR3 sequence (DNA): TGTTCCCTGGGAGGGGGCTTTTATGGCTACACCTTC. The rearrangement uses TRBV6-1 and TRBJ1-2; 7 nucleotides match TRBD1. The CDR3 contains 12 residues. Germline CDR1 is MNHNS and CDR2 is SASEGT.

The gene calls are TRBV6-1 and TRBJ2-7; D is ambiguous. Germline V gives CDR1 MNHNS, CDR2 SASEGT. Trimming left V 4 bases short and J 0 bases short, with 4 bases between. CDR3 length equals 12 residues. CDR3 coding DNA: TGTGCCAGCAGTGTAAGCTCCTACGAGCAGTACTTC. This encodes CASSVSSYEQYF.

The chain links TRBV7-3 to TRBJ2-3; 7 bases are a match to TRBD2. The CDR3 contains 14 residues. V lost 6 bases to trimming and J lost 0 bases; unmatched junction nucleotides: 3. Germline V gene sequence: CDR1 SGHTA, CDR2 FQGTGA. The CDR3 loop reads CASSYSGSTDTQYF. The CDR3, as DNA: TGTGCCAGCAGTTATAGCGGGAGCACAGATACGCAGTATTTT.

This chain joins TRBV6-5 and TRBJ2-7; 7 positions match TRBD1. Germline CDR1 and CDR2: MNHEY and SVGAGI. There are 12 residues in the CDR3. Trimming cost V 5 bases and J 12 bases; bases outside gene matches: 10. This CDR3 reads CASSRGTAPRYF. CDR3 DNA: TGTGCCAGCAGTCGTGGGACAGCCCCTCGGTACTTC.

The chain's CDR3 is CASSSTGGRGYTF. For the CDR3, the DNA is TGTGCCAGCAGCTCGACAGGAGGAAGGGGCTACACCTTC. V and J are TRBV7-7 and TRBJ1-2; maybe TRBD1 (6 bases). The CDR3 contains 13 residues. V gave up 4 bases and J gave up 8 bases, with 14 bases separating them. From germline, CDR1 is SSHAT and CDR2 FNYEAQ (reference sequence).

The rearrangement links TRBV29-1 to TRBJ2-5; 10 bases line up with TRBD1. V shed 8 bases and J 5 bases; nucleotides not matched to a gene: 11. The CDR3 is made up of 14 amino acids. Germline V lookup: CDR1 SQVTM, CDR2 ANQGSEA. The CDR3 loop reads CSSSGTGVLETQYF. The CDR3 DNA reads TGCAGCTCGTCCGGGACAGGGGTTTTGGAGACCCAGTACTTC. Using reference TRBV29-1 and TRBJ2-5 for the parts outside the CDR3, the full variable domain is SAVISQKPSRDICQRGTSLTIQCQVDSQVTMMFWYRQQPGQSLTLIATANQGSEATYESGFVIDKFPISRPNLTFSTLTVSNMSPEDSSIYLCSSSGTGVLETQYFGPGTRLLVL.

Regarding this clone: The junction departs from the called germline gene at one end, perhaps through a read error. This chain uses TRBV4-1 with TRBJ2-5, with 9 bases that match TRBD2. This CDR3 comprises 16 residues. Germline CDR1 is MGHRA and CDR2 is YSYEKL. This chain's CDR3 is CASSLGRGGLQKTQYF. The CDR3 DNA follows: TGCGCCAGCAGCCTCGGGCGGGGGGGCCTCCAAAAGACCCAGTACTTC.

This chain links TRBV4-2 with TRBJ1-2, with D possibly matching TRBD1 (6 bases). The CDR3 has 15 amino acids. Germline V gene sequence: CDR1 LGHNA, CDR2 YNFKEQ. Trimming removed 3 bases from V and 8 bases from J, with 19 bases in between. The CDR3 spells CASSQDNRENIGYTF. The CDR3 nucleotides read TGTGCCAGCAGCCAGGATAACAGGGAAAATATAGGCTACACCTTC.

This sequence joins TRBV4-1 and TRBJ2-2; 7 bases are shared with TRBD1. V was pared by 0 bases and J by 5 bases, with 3 bases of the junction left unmatched. This CDR3 is built from 15 residues. CDR1 MGHRA and CDR2 YSYEKL come from the germline V gene. Here the CDR3 reads CASSQDPGGTGELFF. The CDR3 region has the DNA TGCGCCAGCAGCCAAGATCCAGGGGGAACCGGGGAGCTGTTTTTT.

J is TRBJ1-1 and V is TRBV6-9, with no clear D. Germline V gene lookup returns CDR1 MNHGY and CDR2 SVAAGI. The CDR3 runs 14 residues. Trimming stripped 4 bases from V and 4 bases from J, with 13 bases between. This CDR3 is CASSLNLHITEAFF. The CDR3 nucleotides are TGTGCCAGCAGTTTGAACCTTCACATCACTGAAGCTTTCTTT.